The source of this TCR beta chain is a study of blood T cells in healthy people across ages. Points from the study as a whole: Higher diversity and more naive CD4+ cells were features of long-lived donors, compared to aged donors.

CDR1 and CDR2 (germline): GTSNPN, SVGIG (reference sequence). V was shortened by 6 bases and J by 8 bases, with 13 bases between the two germline ends. CDR3 size: 11 residues. For the second PCR, which ran for roughly 7 to 11 cycles, a sample-barcoded 5' primer and a J-beta primer mix were used. MiXCR, applied by TCRdb to the 5' RACE reads, yields one record per CDR3 protein. The data contain about 970,000 distinct CDR3 sequences, roughly 51% of them seen just once; the ten biggest clones take up 20% to 25%. With regard to this clonotype: Its antigen is not known.

The chain uses TRBV30 and TRBJ1-2, with a tentative D call TRBD1 (6 bases). The sequenced material came from blood. The clonotype was recovered from a woman aged 55-69 years in good health. CDR3 coding DNA: TGTGCCTGCAAACAGGGTGAAGGCTACACCTTC. This codes for CACKQGEGYTF. Filled out from reference TRBV30 and TRBJ1-2, the complete variable domain reads SQTIHQWPATLVQPVGSPLSLECTVEGTSNPNLYWYRQAAGRGLQLLFYSVGIGQISSEVPQNLSASRPQDRQFILSSKKLLLSDSGFYLCACKQGEGYTFGSGTRLTVV.